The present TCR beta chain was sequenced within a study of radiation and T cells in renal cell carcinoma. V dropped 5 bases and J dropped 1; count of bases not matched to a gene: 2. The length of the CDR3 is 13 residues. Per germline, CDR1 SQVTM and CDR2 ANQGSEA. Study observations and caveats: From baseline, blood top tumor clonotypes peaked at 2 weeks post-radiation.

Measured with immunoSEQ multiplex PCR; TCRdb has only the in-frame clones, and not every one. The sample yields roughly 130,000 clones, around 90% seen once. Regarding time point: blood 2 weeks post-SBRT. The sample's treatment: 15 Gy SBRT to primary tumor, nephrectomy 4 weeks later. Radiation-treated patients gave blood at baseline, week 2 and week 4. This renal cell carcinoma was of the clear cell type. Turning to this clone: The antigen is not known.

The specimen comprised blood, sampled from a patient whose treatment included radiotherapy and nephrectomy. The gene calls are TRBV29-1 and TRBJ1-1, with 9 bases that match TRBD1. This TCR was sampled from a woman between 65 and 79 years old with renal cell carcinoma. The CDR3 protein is CSVRDRANTEAFF. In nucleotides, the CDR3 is TGCAGCGTTAGGGACAGGGCGAACACTGAAGCTTTCTTT.